The rows below give T cell receptor beta chains drawn from one sample of a study of CD8+ T cells in alopecia areata. Using immunoSEQ multiplex PCR, the repertoire was profiled, and TCRdb retains in-frame clones only, with some absent. The table has 150,000 to 200,000 clones, 65% seen once. This specimen consisted of CD4+ T cells sorted from blood, obtained at week 4, from a patient treated with tofacitinib. The receptors come from a human donor with alopecia areata. Both conserved end residues are part of each CDR3. D genes are given only for firm matches. Clone sizes are given selectively: once, few, many, or a class where the clone is expanded.

j_gene: TRBJ1-5
v_gene: TRBV4-1
abundance: NA
d_gene: NA
CDR3nt: TGCGCCAGCAGCCAACAGGCAAATGATCAGCCCCAGCATTTT
CDR3aa: CASSQQANDQPQHF

j_gene: TRBJ2-5
v_gene: TRBV29-1
abundance: few
d_gene: TRBD1
CDR3nt: TGCAGCCTCCGGGACAGGGGTTGGGAGACCCAGTACTTC
CDR3aa: CSLRDRGWETQYF

j_gene: TRBJ1-6
v_gene: TRBV5-6
abundance: NA
d_gene: NA
CDR3nt: TGTGCCAGCAGCTTGAGGGGGTTAGGTTCACCCCTCCACTTT
CDR3aa: CASSLRGLGSPLHF

j_gene: TRBJ2-5
v_gene: TRBV27
abundance: NA
d_gene: NA
CDR3nt: TGTGCCAGCAGTTTGGGCAGACTTAAGACCCAGTACTTC
CDR3aa: CASSLGRLKTQYF

j_gene: TRBJ2-5
v_gene: TRBV7-2
abundance: few
d_gene: NA
CDR3nt: TGTGCCAGCAGCTTCAGAACAATCCAAGAGACCCAGTACTTC
CDR3aa: CASSFRTIQETQYF

j_gene: TRBJ1-2
v_gene: TRBV29-1
abundance: NA
d_gene: TRBD1
CDR3nt: TGCAGCGTAAGGACAGGAGGCTATGGCTACACCTTC
CDR3aa: CSVRTGGYGYTF

j_gene: TRBJ1-1
v_gene: TRBV7-9
abundance: NA
d_gene: NA
CDR3nt: TGTGCCAGCAGCTTAGCCGACAGCTTGAACACTGAAGCTTTCTTT
CDR3aa: CASSLADSLNTEAFF

j_gene: TRBJ2-1
v_gene: TRBV29-1
abundance: NA
d_gene: NA
CDR3nt: TGCAGCGCAAGGACCTCGGGTGAGCAGTTCTTC
CDR3aa: CSARTSGEQFF

j_gene: TRBJ2-5
v_gene: TRBV2
abundance: NA
d_gene: NA
CDR3nt: TGTGCCAGCAGTCCCCGGGAGACCCAGTACTTC
CDR3aa: CASSPRETQYF

j_gene: TRBJ1-6
v_gene: TRBV9
abundance: NA
d_gene: TRBD1
CDR3nt: TGTGCCAGCAGCGCGACAGGGGGAGGCTCACCCCTCCACTTT
CDR3aa: CASSATGGGSPLHF

j_gene: TRBJ1-2
v_gene: TRBV7-8
abundance: NA
d_gene: NA
CDR3nt: TGTGCCAGCAGCGAGGACATCAACTATGGCTACACCTTC
CDR3aa: CASSEDINYGYTF

j_gene: TRBJ2-3
v_gene: TRBV5-4
abundance: NA
d_gene: TRBD1
CDR3nt: TGTGCCAGCAGCTTCCGGGACAGGGGCACAGATACGCAGTATTTT
CDR3aa: CASSFRDRGTDTQYF

j_gene: TRBJ2-5
v_gene: TRBV29-1
abundance: NA
d_gene: TRBD1
CDR3nt: TGCAGCGCTCGGACAGGGGCAGAGACCCAGTACTTC
CDR3aa: CSARTGAETQYF